This TCR beta chain was recorded in a study of HIV-infected children after antiretroviral therapy interruption. At the level of the study: Weeks 0, 12, interruption end (24 or 48), and about 3 years post-study gave interruption-arm samples.

This clonotype appeared many times. Unique molecular identifiers were included in an RNA-based 3' RACE TCR library. Each CDR3 protein gets one entry after TCRdb re-called the 3' RACE reads with MiXCR. The repertoire holds about 40,000 distinct CDR3 sequences, about 6.5% seen once, with roughly 0.87% in the top ten. Treatment reported: PENTA 11 planned treatment interruption arm or continuous ART arm. The sample here was CD45RA+ CD4+ T cells from PBMCs, pooled from several time points, taken from a donor given antiretroviral therapy, either interrupted or continuous. Subset denoted: naive CD4+ CD45RA+ CD45RO- T cells. This clonotype was obtained from a pool of human donors with HIV.

CDR3 region: CASSLAGAGANVLTF. The CDR3 coding sequence is TGTGCCAGCAGTCTCGCTGGGGCTGGGGCCAACGTCCTGACTTTC. The gene calls are TRBV12-3 or TRBV12-4 and TRBJ2-6, with no clear D. The V end was cut by 5 bases, the J end by 2 bases, with 10 bases between. The CDR3 is 15 amino acids.